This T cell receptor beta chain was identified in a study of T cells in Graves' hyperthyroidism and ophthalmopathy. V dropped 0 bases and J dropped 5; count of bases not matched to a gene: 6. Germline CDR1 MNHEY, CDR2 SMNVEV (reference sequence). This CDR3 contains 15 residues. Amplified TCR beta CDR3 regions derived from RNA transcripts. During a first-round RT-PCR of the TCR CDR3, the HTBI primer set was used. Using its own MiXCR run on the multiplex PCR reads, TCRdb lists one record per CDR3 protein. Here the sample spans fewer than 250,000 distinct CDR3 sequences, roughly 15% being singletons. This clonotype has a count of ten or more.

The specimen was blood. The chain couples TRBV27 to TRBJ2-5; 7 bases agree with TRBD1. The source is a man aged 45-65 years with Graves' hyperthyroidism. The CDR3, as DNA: TGTGCCAGCAGTTTATCCCAAGACAGGGCGGAGACCCAGTACTTC. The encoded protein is CASSLSQDRAETQYF.